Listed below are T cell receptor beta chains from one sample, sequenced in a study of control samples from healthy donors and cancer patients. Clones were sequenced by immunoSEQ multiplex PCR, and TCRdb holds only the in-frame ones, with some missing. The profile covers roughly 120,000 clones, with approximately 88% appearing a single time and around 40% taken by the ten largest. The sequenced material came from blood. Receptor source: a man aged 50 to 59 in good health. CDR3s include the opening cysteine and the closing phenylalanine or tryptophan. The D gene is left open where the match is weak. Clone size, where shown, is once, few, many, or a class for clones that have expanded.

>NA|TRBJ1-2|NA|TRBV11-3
CASSSRDGGYTF
TGTGCCAGCAGCTCCAGGGACGGAGGCTACACCTTC
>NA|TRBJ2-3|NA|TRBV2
CASSGRGGLRATDTQYF
TGTGCCAGCAGTGGGAGAGGGGGACTTCGCGCCACAGATACGCAGTATTTT
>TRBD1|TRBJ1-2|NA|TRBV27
CASSLGTEDYGYTF
TGTGCCAGCAGTCTCGGGACAGAAGACTATGGCTACACCTTC
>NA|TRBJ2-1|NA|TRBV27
CASSLSSKGYEQFF
TGTGCCAGCAGTTTATCTTCTAAGGGATATGAGCAGTTCTTC
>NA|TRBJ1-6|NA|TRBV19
CASSMGTVNSPLHF
TGTGCCAGTAGTATGGGGACCGTTAATTCACCCCTCCACTTT
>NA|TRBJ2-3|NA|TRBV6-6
CASSGSGDTQYF
TGTGCCAGCAGCGGGAGTGGAGATACGCAGTATTTT
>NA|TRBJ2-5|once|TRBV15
CATSKGLVETQYF
TGTGCCACCAGCAAAGGGTTGGTGGAGACCCAGTACTTC
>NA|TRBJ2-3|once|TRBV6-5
CASTVWDSTDTQYF
TGTGCCAGTACCGTGTGGGACAGCACAGATACGCAGTATTTT
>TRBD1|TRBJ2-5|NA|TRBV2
CASSNRDRAKETQYF
TGTGCCAGCAGTAACCGGGACAGGGCTAAGGAGACCCAGTACTTC
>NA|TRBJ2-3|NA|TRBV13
CASSPSGTDTQYF
TGTGCCAGCAGCCCCTCCGGAACAGATACGCAGTATTTT
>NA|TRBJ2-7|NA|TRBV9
CASSVGGSYEQYF
TGTGCCAGCAGCGTAGGGGGCTCCTACGAGCAGTACTTC
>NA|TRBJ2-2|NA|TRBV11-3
CASSLVANTGELFF
TGTGCCAGCAGCTTAGTTGCGAACACCGGGGAGCTGTTTTTT
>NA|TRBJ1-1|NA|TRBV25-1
CASREGLEAFF
TGTGCCAGCAGGGAGGGCCTTGAAGCTTTCTTT
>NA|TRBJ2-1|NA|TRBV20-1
CSARGRNEQFF
TGCAGTGCTAGGGGGCGGAATGAGCAGTTCTTC
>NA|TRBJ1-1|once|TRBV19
CASSLDIDTEAFF
TGTGCCAGTAGCTTGGACATAGACACTGAAGCTTTCTTT
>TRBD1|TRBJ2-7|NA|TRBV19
CASSRDRFYEQYF
TGTGCCAGTAGTAGGGACAGATTCTACGAGCAGTACTTC
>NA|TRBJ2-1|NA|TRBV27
CASSLLAGNEQFF
TGTGCCAGCAGTTTATTGGCCGGGAATGAGCAGTTCTTC
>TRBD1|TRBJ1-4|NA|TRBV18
CASSMTGKGEKLFF
TGTGCCAGCTCAATGACAGGGAAAGGAGAAAAACTGTTTTTT
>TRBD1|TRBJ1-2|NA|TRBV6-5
CASSSGDRGYGYTF
TGTGCCAGCAGTTCCGGGGACAGGGGCTATGGCTACACCTTC
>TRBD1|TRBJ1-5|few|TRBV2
CASSLQGMGNQPQHF
TGTGCCAGCAGTTTACAGGGGATGGGCAATCAGCCCCAGCATTTT
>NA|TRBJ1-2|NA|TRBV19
CASSLGPYGYTF
TGTGCCAGTAGTCTGGGGCCTTATGGCTACACCTTC
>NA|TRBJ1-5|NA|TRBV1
CTSSQDPTGSSNQPQHF
TGCACCAGCAGCCAAGACCCTACCGGGTCCAGCAATCAGCCCCAGCATTTT
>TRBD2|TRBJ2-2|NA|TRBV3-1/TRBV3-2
CASRGLAGGKNYGELFF
TGTGCCAGCAGAGGACTAGCGGGGGGGAAGAATTACGGGGAGCTGTTTTTT
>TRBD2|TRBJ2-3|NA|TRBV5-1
CASSRAGGSDTQYF
TGCGCCAGCAGCAGGGCGGGGGGCAGTGATACGCAGTATTTT
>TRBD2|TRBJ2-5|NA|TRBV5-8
CASSFKGTSGGGETQYF
TGTGCCAGCAGCTTCAAGGGGACTAGCGGGGGAGGAGAGACCCAGTACTTC
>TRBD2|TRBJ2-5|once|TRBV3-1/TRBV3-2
CASSLLASGGEETQYF
TGTGCCAGCAGCCTACTGGCCAGCGGGGGGGAAGAGACCCAGTACTTC